Detailed here is one TCR beta chain. Its target is unknown. The CDR3 consists of 13 residues. Trimming left V 3 bases short and J 2 bases short, with 7 bases between. The germline V gene has CDR1 KGHSH and CDR2 LQKENI. Produced via immunoSEQ multiplex PCR; TCRdb's table is partial and in-frame only. This table has about 20,000 clones, around 86% appearing once. This entry is derived from a study of graft-versus-host responses after intestinal transplantation. At the level of the study: As for transplant type, recipients had multivisceral, liver-intestinal, or isolated intestinal grafts.

Study-level points and caveats: GvH clones appeared in recipient marrow, some first in ileum or blood.

Sequencing was performed on bone marrow, taken approximately 19 weeks after transplant. The clonotype comes from a human patient who received an intestinal transplant, so some T cells may come from the graft donor. The rearrangement uses TRBV18 and TRBJ1-2, with D unclear. The DNA of the CDR3 is TGTGCCAGCTCACCGGACGGCAACTATGGCTACACCTTC. It translates to CASSPDGNYGYTF.